This TCR beta chain was recovered during a study of cytomegalovirus exposure and HLA in healthy donors listed by TCRdb under 2017. In the study overall: An earlier analysis of some 600 of the donors reported 276 Gb of sequence data and 117 million unique TCR beta sequences obtained from approximately 180 million T cells. Roughly 300 gigabases of sequencing data and 70 million to 100 million unique TCR sequences were included in an early release covering about 600 HLA-typed donors. Among the roughly 400 genotyped donors, approximately 76% belonged to the genetic ancestry cluster associated with self-reported Caucasian donors. The study aimed to test whether cataloging public T cell receptors could reveal signatures of past pathogen exposure. Using immunosequencing, the study profiled T cell repertoires from fewer than 850 subjects and related those repertoires to cytomegalovirus serostatus. Besides the first cohort of roughly 700 subjects, a separate validation cohort made up of roughly 130 different subjects was used. To predict cytomegalovirus infection status, the study combined high-throughput TCR immunosequencing, statistical association of individual TCRs with disease status, and machine learning. A later analysis re-analyzed previously published TCR beta repertoires from approximately 670 donors and added high-resolution HLA genotyping to study TCR occurrence patterns. The later analysis used no new phenotypic data to find candidate immune exposures, relying instead on TCR beta sequences and their occurrence across donors. To decide whether each TCR beta V gene segment behaved as functional or pseudogenic, an earlier analysis of 587 of the donors relied on high-throughput TCR beta sequencing. Donor age, sex, ethnicity and CMV serostatus were compiled alongside the repertoire data. A later genetic analysis took genome-wide SNP genotypes for about 55% of the roughly 670 donors and used that subset as a discovery cohort. Every repertoire in the discovery cohort had been generated on one and the same sequencing platform. HLA typing included class I and class II loci at four-digit resolution. Typing coverage varied by locus: about 629-630 donors for A, B, C, DRB1 and DQB1; roughly 510 for DQA1; more than 600 for DPA1; fewer than 480 for DPB1. Roughly 5 DR-DQ haplotypes were handled as single units for association and clustering because linkage in the cohort was strong. Among about 400 genotyped donors of the cohort, an average of around 250,000 unique TCR beta nucleotide sequences was sequenced per donor, of which 15% to 20% were non-productive. Overall study results and their limits: The study gave a list of about 160 TCR beta chains associated with cytomegalovirus. V-gene and J-gene trimming of TCR beta chains was associated with a missense DCLRE1C variant in a later genetic analysis, and the association was replicated in an independent cohort. In a later analysis, TCR association rates were found to vary across HLA loci, with the most associated TCRs seen for DRB1 alleles and the fewest for HLA-C alleles. A further reported finding was that TCR beta sequences accurately predicted the HLA-A and HLA-B alleles for most subjects in the first cohort. When HLA alleles, especially DR and DQ, strongly co-occurred, attributing TCR associations to individual alleles was difficult. A cluster of highly shared sequence variants was judged likely to represent a technical artifact of the sequencing pipeline. Because counts were too low, about 18 rarely observed V segments, including chromosome 9 orphons, were excluded from the earlier analysis of roughly 580 of the donors. In this cohort, only TCR beta chains were sequenced, and detectable features were limited by the absence of alpha or paired-chain data. Correlated functional status among segregating V segments might reflect linkage disequilibrium, but an unknown experimental factor could not be ruled out. Roughly uniform sequencing depth across donors was assumed in presence/absence analyses, although this assumption may not hold. A later analysis found that most CMV-associated TCR beta chains appeared HLA-restricted, with HLA associations seemingly driven largely by CMV exposure. It was suggested by the authors that the approach could potentially be generalized to other disease states and immunological phenotypes. A later genetic analysis reported fewer N-insertions in productive TCRs among donors in an Asian-associated ancestry cluster than the roughly 690-donor mean. Broadly in line with IMGT annotations, most TCR beta V segments showed up in productive rearrangements about 87% or about 30% of the time in an earlier analysis of some 590 of the donors. In a later analysis, HLA-associated TCR beta chains were found to be more clonally expanded and to have lower generation probabilities than equally common non-associated chains. While some public TCRs were present in many individuals, most TCR sequences turned up only very rarely across donors. The only immune exposure information available for the cohort was CMV serostatus. In a later analysis, over 15,000 TCR beta sequences were associated with specific HLA alleles at a false discovery rate of 0.05. In a later analysis, several top co-occurrence clusters were reported to appear linked to parvovirus B19, influenza, CMV and Epstein-Barr virus. Because HLA typing was unavailable for some donors at each locus, only the typed subset was used in association tests. A few of the identified cytomegalovirus-associated TCR beta chains were confirmed in vitro to be specific for cytomegalovirus antigens. The classifier was reported to diagnose cytomegalovirus status with high specificity and sensitivity in both the original cohort and the validation cohort.

Note on this clone: Its cognate antigen has yet to be identified. Nothing much larger sits one base from this clone, and base qualities are not available.

The cohort consisted of more than 650 healthy bone marrow donors. Cohort members were all nominally healthy when sampled, although unrecorded immune exposures were likely present. The donor was CMV seropositive and was included in the group of 250 to 300 seropositive cohort members. Every donor gave a peripheral blood sample, and the peripheral blood mononuclear cells from that sample were used for TCR beta sequencing. The Qiagen DNeasy Blood Extraction Kit was used to extract genomic DNA from the blood cell samples. The library was produced with the immunoSEQ multiplex PCR assay. The multiplex PCR relied on a mix of 60 forward primers for TCR Vbeta segments and 13 reverse primers for TCR Jbeta segments. The CDR3 region of rearranged TCR beta genes was amplified from genomic DNA by a multiplex PCR assay. The amplified TCR beta libraries were sequenced on the Illumina HiSeq System as 87-base-pair reads. In the authors' own workflow: In a later analysis, about 80 million unique TCR beta chains were counted across the 690 or so repertoires, and around 10 million of these chains were shared by at least two donors. A nearest-neighbor algorithm error-corrected the raw reads and collapsed the reads into unique sequences, merging closely related sequences to remove PCR and sequencing errors. CDR3 sequences were aligned to IMGT reference sequences to assign V, D and J gene segments. For a sequence to be retained, a match of at least six nucleotides was required to both a V gene segment and a J gene segment. Rearrangements were called productive when the CDR3 lacked stop codons and stayed in frame with V and J; all others were non-productive. CDR3 was defined according to IMGT convention as the region running from the second conserved V-encoded cysteine to the conserved J-encoded phenylalanine. In an earlier analysis of some 550 of the donors, sequences lacking an unambiguous match to a single V gene segment were excluded. In an earlier analysis of 587 of the donors, V segments were called functional above 56.7% productive rearrangements and were called segregating when the between-donor standard deviation exceeded 5%. A statistical classification framework was built for diagnosing cytomegalovirus status from the catalog of TCR beta chain sequences. In a later analysis, TCR nucleotide sequences were compared against IMGT/GENE-DB human TR gene sequences so that V and J genes could be assigned. A later analysis assigned CDR3 sequences and most-parsimonious VDJ recombination scenarios with the TCRdist pipeline. A later analysis defined each TCR beta chain by its CDR3 amino acid sequence plus V-gene family, and excluded reads lacking a unique V-gene family. A later analysis removed 500 to 600 highly shared, low-generation-probability nucleotide sequences to deal with suspected cross-contamination and a sequencing artifact. A later analysis calculated a clonal expansion index for each public chain from normalized within-repertoire ranks of inferred template counts. In a later analysis, generation probabilities were computed with a VDJ recombination model fitted to out-of-frame rearrangements, and the resulting probabilities were checked against IGoR. In a later analysis, hypergeometric tests were used to score TCR-TCR, TCR-HLA and TCR-CMV co-occurrence, with a repertoire-size bias correction applied to TCR pairs. To estimate false discovery rates, a later analysis permuted the HLA or CMV assignments 20 times. In a later analysis, co-occurring TCRs were grouped using DBSCAN, and TCRdist sequence similarity was added for clustering within HLA-allele-positive subsets. Co-occurrence clustering excluded repertoires with fewer than 30,000 or more than 120,000 public chains, plus five with anomalous nucleotide sharing. TCRdb provides this immuneACCESS table in a form limited to in-frame rearrangements. Some clones are lacking; in checked studies, under half of them reflect an unresolved V gene, and why the rest are absent is not known. V, J and clone size are taken as reported in that table, and D and trimming were inferred from the DNA itself. The sample data list around 100,000 clones, and 60% to 80% of these were observed just once. The ten top clones hold about 20% of the sample.

Sequencing was carried out using PBMCs. The receptor's source is a woman in her sixties in good health and CMV-seropositive.

The nucleotides are TGTGCCAGCAGTTTACTTAGCGGGAGTCACAATGAGCAGTTCTTC. The encoded protein is CASSLLSGSHNEQFF. Recombination joined TRBV27 with TRBJ2-1, with 9 bases in between that match TRBD2. Trimming leaves V shorter by 2 bases and J shorter by 5 bases, with the junction holding 4 bases beyond the gene matches. Per the germline V gene (reference sequence), MNHEY is the CDR1 and SMNVEV is the CDR2. Counted from cysteine to phenylalanine, this CDR3 has 15 amino acids. Just the 45-base CDR3 DNA is kept, in frame starting at base 1.